This is a list of T cell receptor beta chains from one sample in a study of blood T cell repertoires in COVID-19. Generated by immunoSEQ multiplex PCR, the TCRdb table keeps only in-frame clones and is missing some. The profile covers approximately 150,000 clones, with about 83% appearing a single time and approximately 17% taken by the ten largest. The sample taken for sequencing was peripheral blood. These receptors were taken from a man between 45 and 60 years old with acute or convalescent COVID-19. CDR3s include the opening cysteine and the closing phenylalanine or tryptophan. Fields, in order: J gene, clone size, CDR3 length, V gene, D gene, CDR3 DNA, CDR3 protein. The D gene is left open where the match is weak. Expanded clones get a size class; other rows say once, few or many, or leave the size out.

J gene: TRBJ1-2
clone size: -
CDR3 length: 15
V gene: TRBV7-9
D gene: TRBD1
CDR3 DNA: TGTGCCAGCAGCTTTTCAGGGGGAGTTGGCTATGGCTACACCTTC
CDR3 protein: CASSFSGGVGYGYTF

J gene: TRBJ2-2
clone size: few
CDR3 length: 14
V gene: TRBV9
D gene: -
CDR3 DNA: TGTGCCAGCAGCCCCAGGACAGAGGGCGGGGAGCTGTTTTTT
CDR3 protein: CASSPRTEGGELFF

J gene: TRBJ2-1
clone size: -
CDR3 length: 15
V gene: TRBV11-2
D gene: TRBD1
CDR3 DNA: TGTGCCAGCAGCGCCCGACAGGGGGAATACAATGAGCAGTTCTTC
CDR3 protein: CASSARQGEYNEQFF

J gene: TRBJ1-1
clone size: -
CDR3 length: 17
V gene: TRBV18
D gene: -
CDR3 DNA: TGTGCCAGCTCACCATATACGTCGGGGGAGGGAAACACTGAAGCTTTCTTT
CDR3 protein: CASSPYTSGEGNTEAFF

J gene: TRBJ2-7
clone size: -
CDR3 length: 16
V gene: TRBV14
D gene: TRBD1
CDR3 DNA: TGTGCCAGCAGCCACGAAGGGACAGGGGGCCTCGACGAGCAGTACTTC
CDR3 protein: CASSHEGTGGLDEQYF

J gene: TRBJ1-2
clone size: -
CDR3 length: 14
V gene: TRBV21-1
D gene: -
CDR3 DNA: TGTGCCAGCAGCAGACGGACAGGGAACTATGGCTACACCTTC
CDR3 protein: CASSRRTGNYGYTF

J gene: TRBJ2-2
clone size: -
CDR3 length: 12
V gene: TRBV30
D gene: -
CDR3 DNA: TGTGCCTGGAGCTTCGGGAGCGGGGAGCTGTTTTTT
CDR3 protein: CAWSFGSGELFF

J gene: TRBJ2-3
clone size: -
CDR3 length: 16
V gene: TRBV5-6
D gene: TRBD2
CDR3 DNA: TGTGCCAGCAGCTTGCCGAGCGGGGGGTCGGTAGATACGCAGTATTTT
CDR3 protein: CASSLPSGGSVDTQYF

J gene: TRBJ2-1
clone size: -
CDR3 length: 15
V gene: TRBV7-3
D gene: TRBD1
CDR3 DNA: TGTGCCAGCAGCTGGGGACAGGGGACTTACAATGAGCAGTTCTTC
CDR3 protein: CASSWGQGTYNEQFF

J gene: TRBJ2-1
clone size: -
CDR3 length: 17
V gene: TRBV7-8
D gene: -
CDR3 DNA: TGTGCCAGCAGCCCGAGGCGGGGGCCGCTCTCCTACAATGAGCAGTTCTTC
CDR3 protein: CASSPRRGPLSYNEQFF

J gene: TRBJ2-7
clone size: -
CDR3 length: 15
V gene: TRBV7-8
D gene: -
CDR3 DNA: TGTGCCAGCAGTCGAACCGGGACAAGCTCCTACGAGCAGTACTTC
CDR3 protein: CASSRTGTSSYEQYF

J gene: TRBJ1-2
clone size: many
CDR3 length: 15
V gene: TRBV6-5
D gene: TRBD1
CDR3 DNA: TGTGCCAGCAGTTACCTTGGACAGGGGAGCTATGGCTACACCTTC
CDR3 protein: CASSYLGQGSYGYTF

J gene: TRBJ1-1
clone size: -
CDR3 length: 15
V gene: TRBV6-5
D gene: -
CDR3 DNA: TGTGCCAGCAGCCCAAGGGGGACATATAACACTGAAGCTTTCTTT
CDR3 protein: CASSPRGTYNTEAFF

J gene: TRBJ1-1
clone size: -
CDR3 length: 13
V gene: TRBV10-1
D gene: -
CDR3 DNA: TGCGCCAGCAGACAGGGAATGAACACTGAAGCTTTCTTT
CDR3 protein: CASRQGMNTEAFF

J gene: TRBJ2-1
clone size: -
CDR3 length: 15
V gene: TRBV7-6
D gene: -
CDR3 DNA: TGTGCCAGCAGCTTAAACACAGACTCCTACAATGAGCAGTTCTTC
CDR3 protein: CASSLNTDSYNEQFF

J gene: TRBJ2-1
clone size: -
CDR3 length: 15
V gene: TRBV19
D gene: -
CDR3 DNA: TGTGCCAGTAGTGTTACAGGGACCTCCTACAATGAGCAGTTCTTC
CDR3 protein: CASSVTGTSYNEQFF

J gene: TRBJ1-2
clone size: -
CDR3 length: 13
V gene: TRBV5-6
D gene: TRBD1
CDR3 DNA: TGTGCCAGCAGCATGACAGGGGGCCTTGGCTACACCTTC
CDR3 protein: CASSMTGGLGYTF

J gene: TRBJ2-6
clone size: -
CDR3 length: 15
V gene: TRBV6-1
D gene: -
CDR3 DNA: TGTGCCAGCAGTGAACAGATTTCAGGGGCCAACGTCCTGACTTTC
CDR3 protein: CASSEQISGANVLTF

J gene: TRBJ1-3
clone size: -
CDR3 length: 16
V gene: TRBV5-1
D gene: -
CDR3 DNA: TGCGCCAGCAGCTTGGAACGGGTGATCTCTGGAAACACCATATATTTT
CDR3 protein: CASSLERVISGNTIYF